This T cell receptor beta chain was sequenced for a study of blood T cell repertoires in COVID-19. Profiled with immunoSEQ multiplex PCR; TCRdb holds only in-frame clones, not every one. The data show about 280,000 clones, with 88% seen just once and about 9.8% held by the top ten. The CDR3 covers 15 residues. CDR1 and CDR2 (germline): WSHSY, SAAADI. J was trimmed by 1 base and V by 3 bases; bases with no gene match: 5. The TCR sequence derives from a man younger than 35 with active or convalescent COVID-19. Material: peripheral blood. The V call is TRBV10-2, the J call TRBJ1-1; 7 positions agree with TRBD1. The CDR3 DNA reads as TGCGCCAGCAGTGAATTGGAGGGGGCGAACACTGAAGCTTTCTTT. Protein product: CASSELEGANTEAFF.